The text below deals with one T cell receptor (beta chain). Antigen specificity is unknown. This sample was taken from a study of T cell responses to AZD1222 COVID-19 vaccine. This table comes from immunoSEQ multiplex PCR, and its TCRdb copy is limited to in-frame clones, with some not included. This sample has about 99,000 clones, with approximately 86% found just once. Notes on the study in general: Targeting of unmutated variant regions was reportedly seen in nearly half of spike-specific TCRs.

The CDR3 is 15 amino acids. Germline assignment: CDR1 ENHRY and CDR2 SYGVKD. V gave up 0 bases and J gave up 2 bases, with 8 bases separating them. Sequenced here: peripheral blood, sampled 28 days after the second dose of the MenACWY control vaccine. The TCR sequence derives from an adult who received the MenACWY meningococcal vaccine as a control. The V and J genes are TRBV10-3 and TRBJ1-5, with D possibly TRBD1 on 5 matching bases. For the CDR3, the DNA is TGTGCCATCAGTGAGTCCCAGGGTGGCAATCAGCCCCAGCATTTT. Its protein product is CAISESQGGNQPQHF.